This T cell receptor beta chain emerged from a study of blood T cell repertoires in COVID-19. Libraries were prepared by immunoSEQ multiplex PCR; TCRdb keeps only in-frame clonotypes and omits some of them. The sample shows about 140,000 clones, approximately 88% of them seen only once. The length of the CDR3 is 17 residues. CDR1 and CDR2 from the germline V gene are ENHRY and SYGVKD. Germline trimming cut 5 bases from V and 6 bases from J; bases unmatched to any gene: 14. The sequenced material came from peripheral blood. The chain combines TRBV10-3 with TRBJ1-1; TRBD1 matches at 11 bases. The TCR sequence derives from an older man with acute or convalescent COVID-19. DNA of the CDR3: TGTGCCATCAGTAGATCAGTTGATTCGGGACAGGGGGCTGAAGCTTTCTTT. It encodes CAISRSVDSGQGAEAFF.